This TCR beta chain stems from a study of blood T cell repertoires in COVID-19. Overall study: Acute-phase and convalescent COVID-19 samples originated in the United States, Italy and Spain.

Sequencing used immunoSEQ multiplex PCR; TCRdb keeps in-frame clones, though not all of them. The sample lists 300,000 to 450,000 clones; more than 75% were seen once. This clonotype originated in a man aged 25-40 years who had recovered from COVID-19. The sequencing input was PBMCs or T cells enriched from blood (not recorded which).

CDR3 in DNA: TGTGCCAGCAGCCAACAACTAGCGGGGGGTGAGCAGTTCTTC. Amino acids: CASSQQLAGGEQFF. The chain employs TRBV14 and TRBJ2-1; 12 bases match TRBD2. This CDR3 has 14 residues. Unmatched junction bases numbered 2, after V lost 2 bases and J lost 9 bases. Germline CDR1 is SGHDN and CDR2 is FVKESK.